The clone carrying this T cell receptor (beta chain) was seen many times. The antigen remains unidentified. Unsorted libraries were generated from 2 million PBMCs. These cells had been stored in RNAlater at -80 C. The data originate from a study of neurological immune-mediated disorders. Study results and limitations: Multiple sclerosis, the disease with the least TCR clonal expansion, fell below healthy controls, whereas HTLV-1-associated myelopathy showed the most.

V lost 7 bases and J lost 8; bases outside the gene matches: 8. The CDR3 consists of 14 residues. TCRdb processed the 5' RACE reads anew with MiXCR; each CDR3 protein has one entry. The sample includes about 50,000 distinct CDR3 sequences, 9% to 12% of them seen just once. The sequence derives from a woman in her forties with HTLV-1-associated myelopathy (HAM/TSP). Sequencing was carried out using PBMCs. The chain combines TRBV12-3 or TRBV12-4 with TRBJ2-3, with 11 bases identical to TRBD2. This CDR3 is CASTISGGAVTQYF. The DNA of the CDR3 is TGTGCCAGCACCATTAGCGGGGGGGCCGTTACGCAGTATTTT.